The TCR beta chain described here comes from a study of cytomegalovirus exposure and HLA in healthy donors. Study-wide results and limits: TCR beta V- and J-gene trimming, according to a later analysis, was linked to a missense DCLRE1C variant. Associated with cytomegalovirus, according to the listing, were approximately 160 TCR beta chains. Later analysis identified about 15,000 TCR beta sequences associated with HLA alleles, using a false discovery rate threshold of 0.05.

V lost 3 bases and J lost 1; bases outside the gene matches: 4. Germline CDR1 and CDR2: SQVTM and ANQGSEA. This CDR3 has 17 amino acids. Worth noting for this clone: Its antigen is currently unknown.

Primers for the PCR totalled 60 Vbeta and 13 Jbeta. Repertoires were generated with immunoSEQ multiplex PCR, while TCRdb's copy carries only in-frame clones and drops some. Of some 65,000 clones in the sample, 70% to 80% were seen once. Sequences were obtained from PBMCs. The origin of this receptor is a girl under 18 in good health and CMV-seropositive. This sequence joins TRBV29-1 and TRBJ2-2; 14 bases agree with TRBD2. DNA for the CDR3: TGCAGCGTTGAGCAAGGACTAGCGGGGGGGAACACCGGGGAGCTGTTTTTT. Protein product: CSVEQGLAGGNTGELFF.